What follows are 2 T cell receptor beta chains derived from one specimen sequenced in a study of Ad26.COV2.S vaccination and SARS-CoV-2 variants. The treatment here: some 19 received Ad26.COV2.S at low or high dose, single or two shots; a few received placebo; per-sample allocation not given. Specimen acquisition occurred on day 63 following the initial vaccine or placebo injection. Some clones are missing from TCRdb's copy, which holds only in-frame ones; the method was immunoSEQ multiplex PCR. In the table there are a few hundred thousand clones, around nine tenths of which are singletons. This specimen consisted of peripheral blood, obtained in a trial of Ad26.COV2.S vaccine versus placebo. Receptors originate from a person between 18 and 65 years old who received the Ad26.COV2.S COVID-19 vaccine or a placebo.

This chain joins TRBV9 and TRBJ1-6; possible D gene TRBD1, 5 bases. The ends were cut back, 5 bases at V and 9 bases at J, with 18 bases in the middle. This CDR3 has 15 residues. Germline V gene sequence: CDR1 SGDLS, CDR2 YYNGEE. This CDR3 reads CASSQGGGGFSPLHF. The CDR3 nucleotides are TGTGCCAGCAGTCAGGGAGGCGGGGGGTTTTCACCCCTCCACTTT.

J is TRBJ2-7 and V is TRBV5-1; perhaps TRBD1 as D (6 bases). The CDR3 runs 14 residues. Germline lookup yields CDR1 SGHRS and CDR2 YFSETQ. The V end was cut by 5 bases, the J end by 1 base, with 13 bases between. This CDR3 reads CASRGALTSYEQYF. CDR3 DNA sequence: TGCGCCAGCAGGGGGGCACTTACATCCTACGAGCAGTACTTC. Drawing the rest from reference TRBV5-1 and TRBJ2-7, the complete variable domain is KAGVTQTPRYLIKTRGQQVTLSCSPISGHRSVSWYQQTPGQGLQFLFEYFSETQRNKGNFPGRFSGRQFSNSRSEMNVSTLELGDSALYLCASRGALTSYEQYFGPGTRLTVT.